The source of this TCR beta chain is a study of Tregs in tolerant kidney transplant recipients. Broader study findings: No direct test of biological reproducibility was done here. Tolerant patients' donor-specific Tregs expanded beyond overall Tregs, suggesting antigen-driven growth.

For this clone: What it binds is not known.

Profiling relied on immunoSEQ multiplex PCR, and the TCRdb table lists in-frame clones only, not all of them. This repertoire shows about 83,000 clones, 98% found once; its top ten account for around 0.51%. CDR1 LNHDA and CDR2 SQIVND come from the germline V gene (reference sequence). The CDR3 runs to 12 residues. V lost 6 bases to trimming and J lost 2 bases, with 7 bases between them. This sequence joins TRBV19 and TRBJ1-2; D gene unclear. Sequenced here: CD4+ T cells from blood, sampled before the transplant. This clonotype was sampled from a human donor who received a combined kidney and bone marrow transplant. CDR3 in DNA: TGTGCCAGTAGCCCTCCCAACTATGGCTACACCTTC. This sequence encodes CASSPPNYGYTF.